The next 19 T cell receptor beta chains were all read from a single sample in a study of blood T cell repertoires in COVID-19. Some clones are missing from TCRdb's copy, which holds only in-frame ones; the method was immunoSEQ multiplex PCR. Here the sample spans some 73,000 clones, around nine tenths being singletons. Source material: peripheral blood. Receptors were obtained from an elderly man with COVID-19, enrolled during active disease.

The gene calls are TRBV6-1 and TRBJ1-3; a possible D gene is TRBD1 (5 bases). The CDR3 contains 17 residues. Germline V lookup: CDR1 MNHNS, CDR2 SASEGT. V was pared by 2 bases and J by 2 bases, with 16 bases between. The CDR3: CASSELQGGTAGNTIYF. CDR3 in DNA: TGTGCCAGCAGTGAACTCCAGGGTGGTACGGCTGGAAACACCATATATTTT.

The count of this clone is one. This chain joins TRBV19 and TRBJ1-3; D gene uncertain. V was shortened by 2 bases and J by 0 bases, with 11 bases between the two germline ends. Per germline, CDR1 LNHDA and CDR2 SQIVND (reference sequence). This CDR3 region has 16 residues. CDR3 DNA sequence: TGTGCCAGTAGTATACATCAGGCAGCCTCTGGAAACACCATATATTTT. Its protein is CASSIHQAASGNTIYF. Filled out from reference TRBV19 and TRBJ1-3, the complete variable domain reads DGGITQSPKYLFRKEGQNVTLSCEQNLNHDAMYWYRQDPGQGLRLIYYSQIVNDFQKGDIAEGYSVSREKKESFPLTVTSAQKNPTAFYLCASSIHQAASGNTIYFGEGSWLTVV.

This chain joins TRBV5-1 and TRBJ2-7, with unresolved D. Germline V gene data show CDR1 as SGHRS and CDR2 as YFSETQ. The V gene lost 4 bases and the J gene lost 4 bases, with 9 bases spanning the gap. The CDR3 consists of 12 residues. CDR3 nucleotide sequence: TGCGCCAGCAGCCCTCAACTTTACGAGCAGTACTTC. Protein: CASSPQLYEQYF.

This chain connects TRBV5-8 to TRBJ2-2, with D unclear. V dropped 5 bases and J dropped 2 bases, with 10 bases sitting between them. CDR1 and CDR2 (germline): SGHTS, YDEGEE. The CDR3 has 14 amino acids. Here the CDR3 reads CASSRLRNTGELFF. The DNA for the CDR3 is TGTGCCAGCAGTCGCCTCAGAAACACCGGGGAGCTGTTTTTT.

This chain uses TRBV9 with TRBJ2-2; D unresolved. This CDR3 has 15 residues. V lost 0 bases to trimming and J lost 4 bases, with 10 bases between them. Germline V gene lookup returns CDR1 SGDLS and CDR2 YYNGEE. The CDR3 nucleotides are TGTGCCAGCAGCGTAGACCCCGGTTCCACCGGGGAGCTGTTTTTT. Translating gives CASSVDPGSTGELFF.

This clone occurred once. The chain employs TRBV7-8 and TRBJ2-3; D gene uncertain. Trimming left V 2 bases short and J 4 bases short, with 4 bases between. The CDR3 has 12 residues. Germline CDR1 and CDR2: SGHVS and FQNEAQ. CDR3: CASSLTSDTQYF. As DNA, the CDR3 is TGTGCCAGCAGCTTAACATCAGATACGCAGTATTTT.

V usage is TRBV28 and J usage is TRBJ1-5, with D maybe TRBD1 (5 bases). Looked up from germline, CDR1 is MDHEN and CDR2 is SYDVKM. The CDR3 loop spans 14 amino acids. Trimming pared 7 bases from V and 1 base from J, leaving 11 bases between. Written as DNA, the CDR3 is TGTGCCAGCACCTCTCAGGGAAGCAATCAGCCCCAGCATTTT. Its protein is CASTSQGSNQPQHF.

This sequence joins TRBV19 and TRBJ2-5, with D perhaps matching TRBD2 (5 bases). Trimming shortened V by 3 bases and J by 9 bases, and 11 bases separated the two germline ends. This CDR3 is built from 12 residues. CDR1 and CDR2 (germline): LNHDA, SQIVND (reference sequence). The CDR3 region has the DNA TGTGCCAGTAGTATTGGGAACGGGGCCCAGTACTTC. This encodes CASSIGNGAQYF. Complete variable domain (other parts from reference TRBV19 and TRBJ2-5): DGGITQSPKYLFRKEGQNVTLSCEQNLNHDAMYWYRQDPGQGLRLIYYSQIVNDFQKGDIAEGYSVSREKKESFPLTVTSAQKNPTAFYLCASSIGNGAQYFGPGTRLLVL.

The sample holds one count of this clone. V usage is TRBV5-4 and J usage is TRBJ1-2; D may be TRBD1 (5 bases). CDR1 and CDR2 from the germline V gene are SGHNT and YYREEE (reference sequence). CDR3 size: 13 residues. Deletions cut 5 bases from V and 5 bases from J, with 13 bases between. The CDR3 is CASRDNGGYGYTF. CDR3 bases: TGTGCCAGCAGGGACAACGGGGGATATGGCTACACCTTC.

The chain's CDR3 is CASSQNSGTGGTVSDTEAFF. The CDR3 DNA sequence: TGCGCCAGCAGTCAAAACTCCGGGACAGGGGGCACGGTAAGCGACACTGAAGCTTTCTTT. This chain links TRBV23-1 with TRBJ1-1; 12 nucleotides agree with TRBD1. TRBV23-1 is an ORF, and what it does is uncertain. Trimming at V came to 2 bases and at J to 3 bases, leaving 16 bases not matched to a gene. The CDR3 consists of 20 residues.

This chain links TRBV6-5 with TRBJ2-3, with TRBD1 matching 10 bases. The V segment lost 7 bases and the J segment 3 bases; nucleotides outside the gene matches: 4. The CDR3 length is 14 residues. Germline V lookup: CDR1 MNHEY, CDR2 SVGAGI. The CDR3 spells CASTRDRGTDTQYF. CDR3 nucleotide sequence: TGTGCCAGCACCCGGGACAGGGGAACAGATACGCAGTATTTT.

V gene TRBV5-5 combines with J gene TRBJ2-1, with TRBD1 matching 7 bases. Germline V lookup: CDR1 SGHKS, CDR2 YYEKEE (reference sequence). This CDR3 has 15 residues. With 0 bases clipped from V and 4 bases from J, the junction kept 4 bases outside the gene matches. The CDR3 spells CASSLDGDSYNEQFF. Written as DNA, the CDR3 is TGTGCCAGCAGCTTGGATGGGGACAGTTACAATGAGCAGTTCTTC.

This chain uses TRBV5-1 with TRBJ2-3; 8 bases map to TRBD2. Germline trimming cut 0 bases from V and 0 bases from J; bases unmatched to any gene: 3. The CDR3 runs 16 residues. Per the germline V gene, CDR1 is SGHRS and CDR2 is YFSETQ. As DNA, the CDR3 is TGCGCCAGCAGCTTGGCCCAGCGGGGGAGCACAGATACGCAGTATTTT. It specifies CASSLAQRGSTDTQYF.

The CDR3 sequence is CASSQGTSGGRETQYF. The CDR3 DNA sequence: TGTGCCAGCAGCCAAGGGACTAGCGGGGGGAGGGAGACCCAGTACTTC. The chain combines TRBV4-2 with TRBJ2-5; 14 bases are shared with TRBD2. Trimming at V came to 1 base and at J to 5 bases, leaving 3 bases not matched to a gene. The CDR3 extends over 16 amino acids. Germline CDR1 and CDR2: LGHNA and YNFKEQ.

V usage is TRBV5-1 and J usage is TRBJ2-5; 10 bases line up with TRBD2. The CDR3 has 15 residues. Germline-derived CDR1 and CDR2 are SGHRS and YFSETQ. V lost 4 bases and J lost 5; bases outside the gene matches: 8. The CDR3 DNA reads as TGCGCCAGCAGCCCCCAGCGGGGGGGCCAGGAGACCCAGTACTTC. It is translated as CASSPQRGGQETQYF. Using reference TRBV5-1 and TRBJ2-5 for the parts outside the CDR3, the full variable domain is KAGVTQTPRYLIKTRGQQVTLSCSPISGHRSVSWYQQTPGQGLQFLFEYFSETQRNKGNFPGRFSGRQFSNSRSEMNVSTLELGDSALYLCASSPQRGGQETQYFGPGTRLLVL.

CDR3 sequence reads: CASRATDHSNQPQHF. As DNA, the CDR3 is TGTGCCAGCAGAGCGACAGACCATAGCAATCAGCCCCAGCATTTT. The chain is built from TRBV2 and TRBJ1-5; possibly TRBD1 for D (5 bases). This CDR3 has 15 amino acids. Trimming removed 6 bases at V and 0 bases at J, with 12 bases between. Per the germline V gene, CDR1 is SNHLY and CDR2 is FYNNEI. Drawing the rest from reference TRBV2 and TRBJ1-5, the complete variable domain is EPEVTQTPSHQVTQMGQEVILRCVPISNHLYFYWYRQILGQKVEFLVSFYNNEISEKSEIFDDQFSVERPDGSNFTLKIRSTKLEDSAMYFCASRATDHSNQPQHFGDGTRLSIL.

CDR3: CASSQDPGLATAETQYF. DNA for the CDR3: TGCGCCAGCAGCCAAGATCCGGGACTAGCGACGGCAGAGACCCAGTACTTC. The gene calls are TRBV4-1 and TRBJ2-5; TRBD2 agrees at 10 bases. CDR1 MGHRA and CDR2 YSYEKL come from the germline V gene. J gave up 4 bases and V 0 bases, and 8 bases lay outside the gene matches. This CDR3 is built from 17 residues.

This clone was counted a single time. J is TRBJ1-1 and V is TRBV4-1, with D perhaps TRBD1 (6 bases). The CDR3 loop spans 16 amino acids. Germline V lookup: CDR1 MGHRA, CDR2 YSYEKL. The V gene lost 1 base and the J gene lost 1 base, with 13 bases spanning the gap. The CDR3 is CASSQVQGLKNTEAFF. CDR3 in DNA: TGCGCCAGCAGCCAAGTGCAGGGGTTGAAGAACACTGAAGCTTTCTTT.

The chain couples TRBV5-1 to TRBJ2-5, with 10 bases lining up with TRBD1. V shed 4 bases, J shed 2 bases, and the junction held 5 bases outside the gene matches. From germline, CDR1 is SGHRS and CDR2 YFSETQ. The CDR3 has 15 amino acids. The CDR3 here is CASSVGTGVQETQYF. The CDR3 DNA reads as TGCGCCAGCAGCGTCGGGACAGGGGTGCAAGAGACCCAGTACTTC. Drawing the rest from reference TRBV5-1 and TRBJ2-5, the complete variable domain is KAGVTQTPRYLIKTRGQQVTLSCSPISGHRSVSWYQQTPGQGLQFLFEYFSETQRNKGNFPGRFSGRQFSNSRSEMNVSTLELGDSALYLCASSVGTGVQETQYFGPGTRLLVL.